Listed below are T cell receptor beta chains from one sample, sequenced in a study of T-cell memory formation after mild COVID-19. Each CDR3 protein is one row after TCRdb ran MiXCR on the 5' RACE reads. The table lists 110,000 to 150,000 distinct CDR3 sequences, 25% of them singletons. The sequencing input was PBMCs or a T cell subset sorted from them (not recorded which). The receptors were sampled from an adult woman who had mild COVID-19 (a few samples of this study predate the infection). Cell type and time point are not known. Each CDR3 is given with its conserved first and last residue. A D gene is named only where the DNA matches it firmly. Only some rows state a clone size, as once, few, many or a class for expanded clones.

CDR3aa,CDR3nt,j_gene,abundance,v_gene,d_gene
CASSLARREQYF,TGTGCCAGCAGCTTAGCGCGGAGGGAGCAGTACTTC,TRBJ2-7,-,TRBV7-2,-
CASSYSKTGGGDTQYF,TGTGCCAGCAGTTACTCGAAGACGGGAGGTGGAGATACGCAGTATTTT,TRBJ2-3,-,TRBV6-5,TRBD2
CASSSLASGGSYEQYF,TGTGCCAGCAGCTCGCTTGCCTCTGGGGGGTCCTACGAGCAGTACTTC,TRBJ2-7,-,TRBV5-6,-
CASSQFLGPFNEQFF,TGTGCCAGCAGCCAGTTTCTGGGGCCATTCAATGAGCAGTTCTTC,TRBJ2-1,-,TRBV11-2,-
CASSKTSGLTYEQYF,TGTGCCAGCAGCAAGACTAGCGGGCTAACCTACGAGCAGTACTTC,TRBJ2-7,few,TRBV9,TRBD2
CASSSVLRDSSYEQYF,TGTGCCAGCAGTTCAGTCCTCCGGGACAGCTCCTACGAGCAGTACTTC,TRBJ2-7,few,TRBV27,TRBD1
CASSPTEELEAFF,TGCGCCAGCAGCCCTACAGAGGAACTTGAAGCTTTCTTT,TRBJ1-1,few,TRBV5-1,-
CSVVVGEPYGYTF,TGCAGCGTTGTCGTAGGGGAACCCTATGGCTACACCTTC,TRBJ1-2,-,TRBV29-1,-
CSARPLGRMLTDTQYF,TGCAGTGCTAGACCATTGGGGCGGATGCTCACAGATACGCAGTATTTT,TRBJ2-3,-,TRBV20-1,-
CASSRGTDQETQYF,TGTGCCAGCAGTAGAGGGACAGACCAAGAGACCCAGTACTTC,TRBJ2-5,-,TRBV12-3/TRBV12-4,TRBD1
CASSFGRPANYGYTF,TGTGCCAGCAGTTTCGGCCGACCTGCTAACTATGGCTACACCTTC,TRBJ1-2,few,TRBV12-3/TRBV12-4,-
CASSGGRGVSYEQYF,TGTGCCAGCAGTGGAGGTAGGGGAGTATCCTACGAGCAGTACTTC,TRBJ2-7,-,TRBV6-1,-
CASSQEWTGAQGQFF,TGCGCCAGCAGCCAAGAGTGGACAGGGGCTCAGGGGCAGTTCTTC,TRBJ2-1,few,TRBV4-3,TRBD1
CASSSTWVGGNSPLHF,TGTGCCAGCAGCTCGACGTGGGTAGGAGGCAATTCACCCCTCCACTTT,TRBJ1-6,-,TRBV7-6,-
CASSLPGLGYEQYF,TGTGCCAGCAGCCTACCGGGACTAGGGTACGAGCAGTACTTC,TRBJ2-7,-,TRBV7-9,TRBD2
CASSYGSNQPQHF,TGTGCCAGCAGTTATGGGAGCAATCAGCCCCAGCATTTT,TRBJ1-5,few,TRBV6-5,-
CSASSTSGRASEQYF,TGCAGTGCTAGCTCCACTAGCGGGAGGGCTAGCGAGCAGTACTTC,TRBJ2-7,-,TRBV20-1,TRBD2
CASSSGQGGTTEAFF,TGTGCCAGCAGCTCAGGCCAAGGGGGGACCACTGAAGCTTTCTTT,TRBJ1-1,few,TRBV9,-
CASSSGLAVDHTQYF,TGTGCCAGCAGCTCTGGCCTAGCGGTGGATCATACGCAGTATTTT,TRBJ2-3,-,TRBV7-9,TRBD2
CASSQVGGADYEQYF,TGTGCCAGCAGCCAAGTAGGAGGGGCGGACTACGAGCAGTACTTC,TRBJ2-7,-,TRBV14,-
CASSARQGAGDTQYF,TGTGCCAGCAGCGCGAGACAGGGGGCTGGAGATACGCAGTATTTT,TRBJ2-3,-,TRBV11-3,TRBD1
CASAGLAGGPYEQYF,TGTGCCAGCGCGGGACTAGCGGGAGGGCCCTACGAGCAGTACTTC,TRBJ2-7,-,TRBV6-2/TRBV6-3,TRBD2
CATSRAREINEQFF,TGTGCCACCAGCAGAGCTCGGGAAATCAATGAGCAGTTCTTC,TRBJ2-1,-,TRBV15,-
CASSLEGQVVSYEQYF,TGTGCCAGCAGCTTAGAGGGACAGGTAGTCTCCTACGAGCAGTACTTC,TRBJ2-7,few,TRBV7-2,TRBD1